This TCR beta chain was found in a study of beta chain features in type 1 diabetes. Findings and caveats of the study: TCRB CDR3s from Type 1 diabetes patients were moderately but significantly shorter in all four CD4+ subsets.

Reverse transcribing all isolated RNA meant expressed TCRB transcripts were sequenced. Some clones are missing from TCRdb's copy, which holds only in-frame ones; the method was immunoSEQ multiplex PCR. The sample yields 280,000 or so clones, 15% seen once. This clone was seen a handful of times. Its antigen is not known. The junction had 8 bases not matched to a gene; V was cut back by 4 bases and J by 6 bases. The germline V gene encodes CDR1 SGDLS and CDR2 YYNGEE. The CDR3 consists of 17 residues. The sequence came from a man younger than 30 with type 1 diabetes. The chain joins TRBV9 to TRBJ2-3, with 16 bases that match TRBD2. The sequencing sample was made of naive CD4+ T cells from blood. CDR3 in DNA: TGTGCCAGCAGCCCAGGGACTAGCGGGGGGGCCGTGGATACGCAGTATTTT. It codes for CASSPGTSGGAVDTQYF.